The following is a TCR beta chain sequence with its context. The data derive from a study of blood T cell repertoires in COVID-19. Study as a whole: The analysed material was cDNA or gDNA that came from T cells, B-cell-depleted T cells, or PBMCs.

Germline V gene sequence: CDR1 SNHLY, CDR2 FYNNEI. This CDR3 is built from 14 residues. Trimming removed 3 bases at V and 11 bases at J, with 17 bases between. Here immunoSEQ multiplex PCR was the method, and the copy in TCRdb shows in-frame clones only, minus some. The sample contains approximately 450,000 clones, about 89% of which appear only once. Sample: peripheral blood. V usage is TRBV2 and J usage is TRBJ1-5, with D unresolved. The clonotype originates from a woman between 25 and 40 years old with acute or convalescent COVID-19. The CDR3 DNA follows: TGTGCCAGCAGTGAGGTAGGGAGTCCCGACACCCAGCATTTT. This sequence encodes CASSEVGSPDTQHF.